The entry below describes one T cell receptor (beta chain). What it recognizes is unknown. The data were produced by immunoSEQ multiplex PCR, yet TCRdb's version contains in-frame clones alone and is incomplete. Of approximately 20,000 clones listed, around 84% were seen once; the top ten hold around 21%. This sample's time point: cycle 4 day 1 (C4D1), after 6 weeks of nivolumab. Relapse after autologous stem cell transplantation occurred in every patient, and brentuximab vedotin exposure varied. Under best response, outcomes were complete response, partial response or progressive disease. This sample is part of a study of PD-1 blockade in classical Hodgkin lymphoma. About the research overall: Once every 2 weeks, patients received intravenous nivolumab at 3 mg/kg.

Study outcomes and limitations: In newly diagnosed patients, baseline TCR diversity was reportedly below that of healthy donors. The diversity seen at baseline in complete responders resembled that of newly diagnosed patients.

This receptor was taken from a human donor with classical Hodgkin lymphoma. The sequencing here drew on peripheral blood mononuclear cells (PBMCs), taken before the fourth cycle of nivolumab.

The CDR3 spells CASSRTPGGSSYNEQFF. CDR3 in DNA: TGTGCCAGCAGCCGAACTCCAGGGGGCTCTTCCTACAATGAGCAGTTCTTC. The chain has TRBV11-2 and TRBJ2-1; 8 nucleotides match TRBD1. Trimming took 5 bases from V and 1 from J; bases not matched to a gene: 10. This CDR3 is 17 amino acids long. Germline V gene sequence: CDR1 SGHAT, CDR2 FQNNGV.